The T cell receptor beta chain under discussion was sequenced for a study of T-cell reconstitution after alpha-beta-depleted transplantation in children. Using unique molecular identifiers, the investigators prepared the TCRbeta library. One entry per CDR3 protein results from TCRdb running MiXCR on the PCR reads. The repertoire has fewer than 1 million distinct CDR3 sequences, around 17% of them found once; the top ten carry 5%. Trimming took 8 bases from V and 4 from J, leaving 17 bases between them. The CDR3 loop spans 14 amino acids. Germline loops: CDR1 LGHDT, CDR2 YNNKEL (reference sequence). This TCR was sampled from a male patient under 18 who had a stem cell transplant for acute lymphoblastic leukemia, so the T cells may come from the graft donor. J is TRBJ2-5 and V is TRBV3-1; weak D call: TRBD1 (6 bases). This sample comprised PBMCs, mostly from graft donor cells, obtained 360 days after TCRalphabeta/CD19-depleted stem cell transplant. CDR3: CASQGYVDGETQYF. The CDR3 nucleotides are TGTGCCAGCCAGGGGTACGTGGATGGAGAGACCCAGTACTTC.